This TCR beta chain stems from a study of T cell repertoires in cytomegalovirus infection. Turning to the study itself: CMV infection together with matching HLA type was indicated by public TCR beta signatures.

Study observations and caveats: Carriage of CMV together with the relevant HLA was identifiable through cumulative public TCR beta family frequency. HLA-C-restricted CMV clonotypes gave the most frequent clonotype in two of eight donors.

In regard to this clonotype: Its antigen is unidentified.

TCRdb independently ran MiXCR on the reads; one entry per CDR3 protein. The repertoire holds around 250,000 distinct CDR3 sequences, with 15% to 20% as singletons. CDR3 length equals 15 residues. Germline V gene sequence: CDR1 SGHTA, CDR2 FQGNSA. Trimming at V came to 2 bases and at J to 5 bases, leaving 7 bases not matched to a gene. The TCR was taken from a human donor in good health (CMV status not recorded). Some clones in this sample may be carry-over from other donors' samples. The sequenced sample consisted of CD8+ T cells from PBMCs. The chain combines TRBV7-2 with TRBJ2-5; 8 bases map to TRBD2. The DNA for the CDR3 is TGTGCCAGCAGCTTATTTACGGGGGGGCAGGAGACCCAGTACTTC. Encoded protein: CASSLFTGGQETQYF.